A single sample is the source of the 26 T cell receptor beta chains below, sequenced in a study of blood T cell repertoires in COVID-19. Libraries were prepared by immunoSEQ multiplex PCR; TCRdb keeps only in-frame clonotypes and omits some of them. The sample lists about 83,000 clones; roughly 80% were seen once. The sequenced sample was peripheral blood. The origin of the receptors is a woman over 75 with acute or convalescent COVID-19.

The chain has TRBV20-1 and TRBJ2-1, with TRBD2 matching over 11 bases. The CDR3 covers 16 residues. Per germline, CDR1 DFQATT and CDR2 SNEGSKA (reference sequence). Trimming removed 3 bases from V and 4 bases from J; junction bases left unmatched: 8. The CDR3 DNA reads TGCAGTGCTAGTCGGCTAGCGGGGGGCCTATACAATGAGCAGTTCTTC. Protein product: CSASRLAGGLYNEQFF.

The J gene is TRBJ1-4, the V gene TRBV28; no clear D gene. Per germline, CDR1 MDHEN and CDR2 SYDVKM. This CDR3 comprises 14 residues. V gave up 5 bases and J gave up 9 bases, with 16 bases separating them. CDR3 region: CASSLGSTSKKLFF. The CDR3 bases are TGTGCCAGCAGTCTCGGGAGCACATCAAAAAAACTGTTTTTT.

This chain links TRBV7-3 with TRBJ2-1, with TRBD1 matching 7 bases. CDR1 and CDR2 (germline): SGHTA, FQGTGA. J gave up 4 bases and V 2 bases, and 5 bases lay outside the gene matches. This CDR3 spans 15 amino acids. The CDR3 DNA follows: TGTGCCAGCAGCTTACAGGGACAGTCATACAATGAGCAGTTCTTC. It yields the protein CASSLQGQSYNEQFF. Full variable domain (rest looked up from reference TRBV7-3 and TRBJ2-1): GAGVSQTPSNKVTEKGKYVELRCDPISGHTALYWYRQSLGQGPEFLIYFQGTGAADDSGLPNDRFFAVRPEGSVSTLKIQRTERGDSAVYLCASSLQGQSYNEQFFGPGTRLTVL.

The CDR3 nucleotides are TGTGCCTGGAGTGTCCCAACGGGACAGGGAGGAAAACTGTTTTTT. Protein: CAWSVPTGQGGKLFF. V is TRBV30 and J is TRBJ1-4; 9 bases are a match to TRBD1. The V and J ends lost 0 bases and 10 bases, in that order; junction bases with no gene match: 9. CDR1 is GTSNPN, CDR2 SVGIG, per germline (reference sequence). This CDR3 spans 15 amino acids.

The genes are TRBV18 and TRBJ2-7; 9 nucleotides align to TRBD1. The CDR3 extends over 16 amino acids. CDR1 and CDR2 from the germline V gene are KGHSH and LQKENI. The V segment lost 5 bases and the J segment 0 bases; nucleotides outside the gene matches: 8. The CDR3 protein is CASSSPGTGSSYEQYF. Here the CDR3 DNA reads TGTGCCAGCTCATCCCCCGGGACAGGGTCCTCCTACGAGCAGTACTTC.

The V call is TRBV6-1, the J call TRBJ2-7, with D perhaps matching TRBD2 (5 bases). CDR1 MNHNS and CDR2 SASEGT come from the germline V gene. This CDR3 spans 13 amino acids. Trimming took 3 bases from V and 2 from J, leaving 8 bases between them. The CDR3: CASSDAGTYEQYF. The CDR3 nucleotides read TGTGCCAGCAGTGATGCGGGTACCTACGAGCAGTACTTC.

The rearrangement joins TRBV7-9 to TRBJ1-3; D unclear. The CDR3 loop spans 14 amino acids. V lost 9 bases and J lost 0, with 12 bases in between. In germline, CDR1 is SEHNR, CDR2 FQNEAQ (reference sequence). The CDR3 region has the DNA TGTGCCAGTTTGGTGGTGAGCTCTGGAAACACCATATATTTT. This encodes CASLVVSSGNTIYF.

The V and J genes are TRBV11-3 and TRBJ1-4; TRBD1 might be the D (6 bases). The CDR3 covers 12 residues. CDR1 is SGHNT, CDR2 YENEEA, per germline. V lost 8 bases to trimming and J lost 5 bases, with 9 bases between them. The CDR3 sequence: CASRDTNEKLFF. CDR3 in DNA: TGTGCCAGCCGGGACACCAATGAAAAACTGTTTTTT.

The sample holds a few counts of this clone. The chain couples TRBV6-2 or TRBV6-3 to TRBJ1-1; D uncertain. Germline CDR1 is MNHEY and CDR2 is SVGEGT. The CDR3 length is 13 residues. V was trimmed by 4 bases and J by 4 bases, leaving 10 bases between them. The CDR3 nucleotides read TGTGCCAGCAGTTCAGCGTTGGGCACTGAAGCTTTCTTT. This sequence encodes CASSSALGTEAFF.

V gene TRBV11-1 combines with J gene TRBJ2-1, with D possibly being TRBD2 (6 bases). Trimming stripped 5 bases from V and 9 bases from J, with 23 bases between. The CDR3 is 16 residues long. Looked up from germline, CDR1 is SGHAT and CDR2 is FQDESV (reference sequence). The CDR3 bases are TGTGCCAGCAGCACCGGGGGAGCGGGCCAGCGGGTTGAGCAGTTCTTC. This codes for CASSTGGAGQRVEQFF.

The CDR3: CASSLSSPVTVRGGYNEQFF. CDR3 in DNA: TGTGCCAGCAGTTTATCGTCCCCGGTTACCGTTCGTGGGGGGTACAATGAGCAGTTCTTC. V usage is TRBV27 and J usage is TRBJ2-1; the D gene is possibly TRBD2 (6 bases). The CDR3 spans 20 residues. Looked up from germline, CDR1 is MNHEY and CDR2 is SMNVEV (reference sequence). Trimming took off 0 bases at V and 4 bases at J, with 25 bases between the two ends.

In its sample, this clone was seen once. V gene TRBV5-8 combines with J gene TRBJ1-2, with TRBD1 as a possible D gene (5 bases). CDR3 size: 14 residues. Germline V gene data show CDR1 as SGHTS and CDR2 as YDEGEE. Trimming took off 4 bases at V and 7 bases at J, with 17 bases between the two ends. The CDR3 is CASSGGRDSGGYTF. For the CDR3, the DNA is TGTGCCAGCAGCGGAGGCCGGGACTCGGGTGGCTACACCTTC. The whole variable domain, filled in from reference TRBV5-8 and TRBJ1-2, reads EAGVTQSPTHLIKTRGQQATLRCSPISGHTSVYWYQQALGLGLQFLLWYDEGEERNRGNFPPRFSGRQFPNYSSELNVNALELEDSALYLCASSGGRDSGGYTFGSGTRLTVV.

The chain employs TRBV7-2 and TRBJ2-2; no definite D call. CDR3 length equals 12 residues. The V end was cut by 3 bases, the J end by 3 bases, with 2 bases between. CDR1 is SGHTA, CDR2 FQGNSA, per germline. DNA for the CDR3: TGTGCCAGCAGCTTCTACACCGGGGAGCTGTTTTTT. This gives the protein CASSFYTGELFF.

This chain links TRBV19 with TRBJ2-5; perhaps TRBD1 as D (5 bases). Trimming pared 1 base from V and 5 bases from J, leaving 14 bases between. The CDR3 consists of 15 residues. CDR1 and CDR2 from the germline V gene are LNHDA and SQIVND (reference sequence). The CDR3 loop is CASSIGQRRQETQYF. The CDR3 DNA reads TGTGCCAGTAGTATAGGACAGCGCCGCCAGGAGACCCAGTACTTC.

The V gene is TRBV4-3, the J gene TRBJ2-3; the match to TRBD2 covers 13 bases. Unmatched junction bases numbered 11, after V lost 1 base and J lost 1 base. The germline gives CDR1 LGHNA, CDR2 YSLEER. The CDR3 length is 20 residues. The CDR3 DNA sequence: TGCGCCAGCAGCCAAGGAATCACTAGCGGGGGGGCCAGCGGCACAGATACGCAGTATTTT. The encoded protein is CASSQGITSGGASGTDTQYF.

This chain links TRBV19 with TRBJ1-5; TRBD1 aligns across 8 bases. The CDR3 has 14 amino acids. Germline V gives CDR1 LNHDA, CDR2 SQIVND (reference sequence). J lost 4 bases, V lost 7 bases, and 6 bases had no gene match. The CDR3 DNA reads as TGTGCCAGTACCCGGACAGGGTTAAATCAGCCCCAGCATTTT. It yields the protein CASTRTGLNQPQHF. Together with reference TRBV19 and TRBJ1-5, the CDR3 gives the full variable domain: DGGITQSPKYLFRKEGQNVTLSCEQNLNHDAMYWYRQDPGQGLRLIYYSQIVNDFQKGDIAEGYSVSREKKESFPLTVTSAQKNPTAFYLCASTRTGLNQPQHFGDGTRLSIL.

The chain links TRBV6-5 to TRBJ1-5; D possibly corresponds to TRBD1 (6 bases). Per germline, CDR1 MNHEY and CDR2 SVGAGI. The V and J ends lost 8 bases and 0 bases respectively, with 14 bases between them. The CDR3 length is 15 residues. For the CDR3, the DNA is TGTGCCAGCGCCTCCGAGGGGGATAGCAATCAGCCCCAGCATTTT. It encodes CASASEGDSNQPQHF.

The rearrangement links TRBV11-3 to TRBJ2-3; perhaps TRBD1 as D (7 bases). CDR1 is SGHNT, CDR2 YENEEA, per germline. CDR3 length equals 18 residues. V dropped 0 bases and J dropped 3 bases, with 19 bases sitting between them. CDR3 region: CASSLDRTSGGPTDTQYF. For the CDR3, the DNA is TGTGCCAGCAGCTTAGATCGTACATCAGGGGGGCCGACAGATACGCAGTATTTT.

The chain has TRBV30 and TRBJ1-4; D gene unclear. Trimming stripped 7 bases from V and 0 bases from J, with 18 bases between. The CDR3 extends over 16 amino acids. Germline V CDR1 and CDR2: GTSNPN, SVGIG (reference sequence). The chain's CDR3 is CAYTTPTGATNEKLFF. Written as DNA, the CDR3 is TGTGCCTACACGACTCCCACGGGTGCAACTAATGAAAAACTGTTTTTT.

The CDR3 loop reads CASSPQYGYTF. The CDR3 coding sequence is TGTGCCAGCAGCCCACAGTATGGCTACACCTTC. V usage is TRBV7-9 and J usage is TRBJ1-2; D is uncertain. Looked up from germline, CDR1 is SEHNR and CDR2 is FQNEAQ (reference sequence). Trimming left V 5 bases short and J 5 bases short, with 6 bases between. The CDR3 extends over 11 amino acids.

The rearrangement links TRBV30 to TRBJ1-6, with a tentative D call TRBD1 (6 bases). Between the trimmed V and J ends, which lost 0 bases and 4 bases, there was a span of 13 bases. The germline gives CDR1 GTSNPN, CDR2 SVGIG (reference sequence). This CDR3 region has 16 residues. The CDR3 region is CAWSVALGQYNSPLHF. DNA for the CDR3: TGTGCCTGGAGTGTAGCCCTTGGACAGTATAATTCACCCCTCCACTTT.

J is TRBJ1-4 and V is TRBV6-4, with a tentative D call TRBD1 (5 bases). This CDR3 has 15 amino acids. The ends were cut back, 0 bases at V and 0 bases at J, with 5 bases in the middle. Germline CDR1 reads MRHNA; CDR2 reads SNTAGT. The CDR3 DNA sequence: TGTGCCAGCAGTGACTCCAGGGCAACTAATGAAAAACTGTTTTTT. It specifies CASSDSRATNEKLFF.

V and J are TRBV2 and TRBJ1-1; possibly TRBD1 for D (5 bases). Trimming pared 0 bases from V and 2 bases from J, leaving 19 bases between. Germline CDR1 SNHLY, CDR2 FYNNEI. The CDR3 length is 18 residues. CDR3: CASSEARQTLRANTEAFF. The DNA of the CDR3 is TGTGCCAGCAGTGAAGCGCGACAAACCCTCAGGGCTAACACTGAAGCTTTCTTT. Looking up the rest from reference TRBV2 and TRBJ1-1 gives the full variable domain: EPEVTQTPSHQVTQMGQEVILRCVPISNHLYFYWYRQILGQKVEFLVSFYNNEISEKSEIFDDQFSVERPDGSNFTLKIRSTKLEDSAMYFCASSEARQTLRANTEAFFGQGTRLTVV.

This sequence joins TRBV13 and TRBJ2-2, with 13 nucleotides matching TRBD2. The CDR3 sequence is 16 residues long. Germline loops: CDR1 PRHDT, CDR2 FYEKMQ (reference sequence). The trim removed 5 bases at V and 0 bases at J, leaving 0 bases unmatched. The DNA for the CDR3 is TGTGCCAGCAGCGGACTAGCGGGGGCGAACACCGGGGAGCTGTTTTTT. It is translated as CASSGLAGANTGELFF.

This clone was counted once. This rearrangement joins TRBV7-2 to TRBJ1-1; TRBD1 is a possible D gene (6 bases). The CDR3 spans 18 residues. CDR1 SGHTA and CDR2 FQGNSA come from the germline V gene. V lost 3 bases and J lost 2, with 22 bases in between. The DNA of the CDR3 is TGTGCCAGCAGCTTCCCCAGGCAGGGGCGCGCTTCAAACACTGAAGCTTTCTTT. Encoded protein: CASSFPRQGRASNTEAFF.

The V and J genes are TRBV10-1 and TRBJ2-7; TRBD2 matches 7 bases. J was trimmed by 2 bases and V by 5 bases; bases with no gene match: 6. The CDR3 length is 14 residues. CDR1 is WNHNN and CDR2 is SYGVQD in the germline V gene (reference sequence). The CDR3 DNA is TGCGCCAGCAGTCCTCAGCGGGGACCCTACGAGCAGTACTTC. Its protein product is CASSPQRGPYEQYF.